One sample yielded the 9 T cell receptor beta chains listed below, sequenced in a study of lymphopenia after photon versus proton radiotherapy. TCRdb keeps only in-frame clones here, not all; method: immunoSEQ multiplex PCR. The top ten clones hold around 1.5% of a sample with about 83,000 clones, over 70% of them seen once. The sequencing here drew on peripheral blood, taken from a patient treated with proton-based radiotherapy. These receptors originate from a man in his sixties with pancreatic cancer.

The V gene is TRBV4-3, the J gene TRBJ2-6; possibly TRBD2 for D (6 bases). V lost 3 bases, J lost 4 bases, and 10 bases lay in between. From germline, CDR1 is LGHNA and CDR2 YSLEER. The CDR3 length is 15 residues. The CDR3 nucleotides are TGCGCCAGCAGCCAGGGGGGTTCCGGGGCCAACGTCCTGACTTTC. The encoded protein is CASSQGGSGANVLTF.

The V call is TRBV18, the J call TRBJ2-7; a weak D match, TRBD2 (6 bases). From germline, CDR1 is KGHSH and CDR2 LQKENI. The CDR3 loop spans 18 amino acids. V was cut by 3 bases and J by 4 bases, with 25 bases left in between. CDR3 loop: CASSPRPVLGTGSYEQYF. Here the CDR3 DNA reads TGTGCCAGCTCACCCCGGCCGGTGTTGGGGACTGGATCATACGAGCAGTACTTC. Variable domain in full (rest from reference TRBV18 and TRBJ2-7): NAGVMQNPRHLVRRRGQEARLRCSPMKGHSHVYWYRQLPEEGLKFMVYLQKENIIDESGMPKERFSAEFPKEGPSILRIQQVVRGDSAAYFCASSPRPVLGTGSYEQYFGPGTRLTVT.

This clone was seen just once. CDR3 protein: CASRFFDRANYGYTF. The CDR3, as DNA: TGTGCCAGCAGATTTTTTGACAGGGCGAACTATGGCTACACCTTC. The genes are TRBV5-6 and TRBJ1-2, with TRBD1 identical over 7 bases. V trimming: 5 bases; J trimming: 2 bases; junction bases outside the gene matches: 9. Germline assignment: CDR1 SGHDT and CDR2 YYEEEE. The CDR3 covers 15 residues. Drawing the rest from reference TRBV5-6 and TRBJ1-2, the complete variable domain is DAGVTQSPTHLIKTRGQQVTLRCSPKSGHDTVSWYQQALGQGPQFIFQYYEEEERQRGNFPDRFSGHQFPNYSSELNVNALLLGDSALYLCASRFFDRANYGYTFGSGTRLTVV.

The chain couples TRBV28 to TRBJ2-7; 11 bases are shared with TRBD1. V was clipped by 3 bases and J by 7 bases; unmatched bases: 5. This CDR3 has 14 amino acids. Per the germline V gene, CDR1 is MDHEN and CDR2 is SYDVKM. The CDR3 reads CASSFPGQGAEQYF. In DNA form, the CDR3 reads TGTGCCAGCAGTTTCCCAGGACAGGGGGCTGAGCAGTACTTC. Full variable domain (missing parts from reference TRBV28 and TRBJ2-7): DVKVTQSSRYLVKRTGEKVFLECVQDMDHENMFWYRQDPGLGLRLIYFSYDVKMKEKGDIPEGYSVSREKKERFSLILESASTNQTSMYLCASSFPGQGAEQYFGPGTRLTVT.

This chain joins TRBV5-1 and TRBJ2-2; D uncertain. Trimming shortened V by 4 bases and J by 1 base, and 2 bases separated the two germline ends. The CDR3 runs to 12 residues. Per germline, CDR1 SGHRS and CDR2 YFSETQ. The CDR3 coding sequence is TGCGCCAGCAGCGAGAACACCGGGGAGCTGTTTTTT. Translated: CASSENTGELFF.

The chain links TRBV2 to TRBJ2-1, with D unresolved. V shed 4 bases and J shed 0 bases, with 10 bases lying between them. Germline values: CDR1 SNHLY, CDR2 FYNNEI. The CDR3 extends over 15 amino acids. DNA for the CDR3: TGTGCCAGCAGTGGGCGACTCACCTCCTACAATGAGCAGTTCTTC. It translates to CASSGRLTSYNEQFF.

CDR3 nucleotides: TGTGCCAGCAGCCTACTAGCGGGAGTCTACAATGAGCAGTTCTTC. This encodes CASSLLAGVYNEQFF. This chain uses TRBV5-6 with TRBJ2-1; 11 bases are shared with TRBD2. V lost 4 bases and J lost 3; bases outside the gene matches: 3. The CDR3 spans 15 residues. The germline CDR1 and CDR2 sequences are SGHDT and YYEEEE.

V gene TRBV28 combines with J gene TRBJ1-1; TRBD1 might be the D (6 bases). The germline CDR1 and CDR2 sequences are MDHEN and SYDVKM. Trimming left V 5 bases short and J 0 bases short, with 10 bases between. The CDR3 runs to 14 residues. Here the CDR3 reads CASSPGTLNTEAFF. CDR3 coding DNA: TGTGCCAGCAGTCCCGGGACACTGAACACTGAAGCTTTCTTT.

The genes are TRBV10-2 and TRBJ2-1; D is ambiguous. Germline CDR1 WSHSY, CDR2 SAAADI. V dropped 10 bases and J dropped 8 bases, with 12 bases sitting between them. This CDR3 spans 11 amino acids. CDR3 nucleotides: TGCGCCACCAACACCGTGGATGAGCAGTTCTTC. Translation gives CATNTVDEQFF.